The next 2 T cell receptor beta chains were all read from a single sample in a study of blood T cell repertoires in COVID-19. Repertoires were generated with immunoSEQ multiplex PCR, while TCRdb's copy carries only in-frame clones and drops some. The table has approximately 210,000 clones, approximately 80% seen once. Sample: PBMCs or T cells enriched from blood (not recorded which). These receptors came from a man younger than 45 with acute COVID-19.

The gene calls are TRBV6-5 and TRBJ1-2; weak D call: TRBD1 (5 bases). The germline gives CDR1 MNHEY, CDR2 SVGAGI. This CDR3 comprises 14 residues. V was clipped by 6 bases and J by 6 bases, with 17 bases between them. DNA of the CDR3: TGTGCCAGCAGAGGCGTGGGGGGTTATGATGGCTACACCTTC. Encoded protein: CASRGVGGYDGYTF.

V and J are TRBV7-2 and TRBJ1-1, with TRBD1 matching over 7 bases. The J segment lost 1 base and the V segment lost 5 bases, leaving 4 bases of the junction unmatched. There are 14 residues in the CDR3. In germline, CDR1 is SGHTA, CDR2 FQGNSA. CDR3 in amino acids: CASSPRQGNTEAFF. The CDR3 DNA reads TGTGCCAGCAGCCCGAGACAGGGGAACACTGAAGCTTTCTTT.